Below, 10 T cell receptor beta chains from the same sample are listed, as sequenced in a study of T cell clonotyping in hematopoietic cell transplantation. Only in-frame clones appear in the TCRdb table, and some are missing; sequencing was by immunoSEQ multiplex PCR. The data contain 29,000 or so clones, roughly 92% of them seen just once; the ten biggest clones take up roughly 10%. The sample here was PBMCs, taken 100 days after allogeneic stem cell transplant. Receptors originate from a female patient aged 50 to 65 who had an allogeneic stem cell transplant from a related donor, so the T cells may come from the graft donor. Some clones in this sample may be carry-over from other donors' samples.

The J gene is TRBJ2-7, the V gene TRBV15; a possible D gene is TRBD2 (6 bases). Trimming cost V 0 bases and J 6 bases, with 21 bases left between them. This CDR3 is 17 amino acids long. CDR1 and CDR2 from the germline V gene are LNHNV and YYDKDF (reference sequence). Written as DNA, the CDR3 is TGTGCCACCAGCAGAGATAGGGCCGGTAGCGGACCGATCGAGCAGTACTTC. Residues: CATSRDRAGSGPIEQYF.

The chain recombines TRBV19 with TRBJ1-4; the D is unclear. CDR1 and CDR2 from the germline V gene are LNHDA and SQIVND (reference sequence). The CDR3 has 15 amino acids. V was cut by 3 bases and J by 5 bases, with 13 bases left in between. In DNA form, the CDR3 reads TGTGCCAGTAGTATCTGGGCGGCTAACAATGAAAAACTGTTTTTT. Translation: CASSIWAANNEKLFF.

The chain carries TRBV5-4 and TRBJ2-2; 12 bases are shared with TRBD2. The junction had 5 bases not matched to a gene; V was cut back by 4 bases and J by 4 bases. Germline V gene lookup returns CDR1 SGHNT and CDR2 YYREEE (reference sequence). The CDR3 spans 16 residues. In DNA form, the CDR3 reads TGTGCCAGCAGCCCCTGGACTAGCGGGGCCACCGGGGAGCTGTTTTTT. Translation gives CASSPWTSGATGELFF.

The DNA for the CDR3 is TGTGCCAGCAGCTTGAAGGGGGCCGGACAGCCCCAGCATTTT. Protein: CASSLKGAGQPQHF. This chain connects TRBV5-4 to TRBJ1-5, with TRBD1 identical over 7 bases. V dropped 1 base and J dropped 7; count of bases not matched to a gene: 5. The CDR3 contains 14 residues. Germline V gene sequence: CDR1 SGHNT, CDR2 YYREEE (reference sequence).

V gene TRBV5-1 combines with J gene TRBJ2-1, with a weak D call TRBD2 (6 bases). This CDR3 has 15 residues. Germline V gene lookup returns CDR1 SGHRS and CDR2 YFSETQ. Trimming left V 4 bases short and J 0 bases short, with 11 bases between. This CDR3 is CASSQDGSSYNEQFF. The CDR3, as DNA: TGCGCCAGCAGCCAAGACGGGAGCTCCTACAATGAGCAGTTCTTC. The whole variable domain, remainder taken from reference TRBV5-1 and TRBJ2-1, is KAGVTQTPRYLIKTRGQQVTLSCSPISGHRSVSWYQQTPGQGLQFLFEYFSETQRNKGNFPGRFSGRQFSNSRSEMNVSTLELGDSALYLCASSQDGSSYNEQFFGPGTRLTVL.

The chain couples TRBV5-6 to TRBJ1-2; 8 bases are shared with TRBD1. The CDR3 covers 15 residues. CDR1 is SGHDT and CDR2 is YYEEEE in the germline V gene. After removal of 2 bases from V and 5 bases from J, the junction contained 8 bases not matched to a gene. CDR3 loop: CASSLGQGGLYGYTF. DNA for the CDR3: TGTGCCAGCAGCTTAGGACAGGGTGGGTTGTATGGCTACACCTTC.

This clone occurred once. CDR3 in DNA: TGTGCCAGCAGCTTCACAGGGCGATCCTACGAGCAGTACTTC. Its translation: CASSFTGRSYEQYF. The V and J genes are TRBV11-2 and TRBJ2-7, with D possibly being TRBD1 (6 bases). Germline V gene sequence: CDR1 SGHAT, CDR2 FQNNGV. With 3 bases removed from V and 1 base from J, the gap between germline ends came to 10 bases. The CDR3 sequence is 14 residues long.

This rearrangement joins TRBV7-2 to TRBJ2-2; D not certain. Per the germline V gene, CDR1 is SGHTA and CDR2 is FQGNSA. V shed 3 bases and J shed 4 bases, with 6 bases lying between them. The CDR3 covers 13 residues. As DNA, the CDR3 is TGTGCCAGCAGCTTTCTTTTCACCGGGGAGCTGTTTTTT. Its protein is CASSFLFTGELFF. Together with reference TRBV7-2 and TRBJ2-2, the CDR3 gives the full variable domain: GAGVSQSPSNKVTEKGKDVELRCDPISGHTALYWYRQSLGQGLEFLIYFQGNSAPDKSGLPSDRFSAERTGGSVSTLTIQRTQQEDSAVYLCASSFLFTGELFFGEGSRLTVL.

The chain is built from TRBV5-1 and TRBJ2-5; no definite D call. V lost 4 bases and J lost 5, with 15 bases in between. The CDR3 contains 14 residues. Germline assignment: CDR1 SGHRS and CDR2 YFSETQ. CDR3 bases: TGCGCCAGCAGCCTGGCCAATGGTTTGGAGACCCAGTACTTC. The encoded protein is CASSLANGLETQYF.

The rearrangement joins TRBV2 to TRBJ1-5; D is possibly TRBD1 (5 bases). The CDR3 totals 15 residues. V shed 6 bases and J shed 6 bases, with 18 bases lying between them. Germline CDR1 and CDR2: SNHLY and FYNNEI. The CDR3, as DNA: TGTGCCAGCAGGCCCGACAGAGGGTTGAGTCAGCCCCAGCATTTT. Translation gives CASRPDRGLSQPQHF.